Below, 27 T cell receptor beta chains from the same sample are listed, as sequenced in a study of blood T cell repertoires in COVID-19. Here immunoSEQ multiplex PCR was the method, and the copy in TCRdb shows in-frame clones only, minus some. Among 150,000 to 200,000 clones listed, approximately 90% were seen once. What was sequenced was peripheral blood. Source of these receptors: a middle-aged man who had recovered from COVID-19.

The chain joins TRBV30 to TRBJ2-7, with 9 bases aligning to TRBD1. The CDR3 totals 14 residues. CDR1 is GTSNPN and CDR2 is SVGIG in the germline V gene (reference sequence). V shed 3 bases and J 4 bases; nucleotides not matched to a gene: 7. Here the CDR3 DNA reads TGTGCCTGGAGCACCGGGACAGGGCGGTACGAGCAGTACTTC. Its translation is CAWSTGTGRYEQYF.

The rearrangement uses TRBV5-4 and TRBJ2-5; 10 nucleotides align to TRBD2. This CDR3 contains 17 residues. Germline V lookup: CDR1 SGHNT, CDR2 YYREEE (reference sequence). Trimming took 0 bases from V and 5 from J; bases not matched to a gene: 10. The CDR3 sequence: CASSLGPSGSGAETQYF. DNA for the CDR3: TGTGCCAGCAGCTTGGGACCTAGCGGGAGCGGGGCGGAGACCCAGTACTTC.

This chain links TRBV5-1 with TRBJ2-3; D remains unclear. Germline CDR1 and CDR2: SGHRS and YFSETQ. The CDR3 runs 12 residues. V lost 0 bases to trimming and J lost 10 bases, with 9 bases between them. The CDR3 nucleotides read TGCGCCAGCAGCTTGGCCCAGAACGCGCAGTATTTT. It is translated as CASSLAQNAQYF.

The rearrangement links TRBV19 to TRBJ2-5; 8 bases map to TRBD1. V lost 3 bases to trimming and J lost 2 bases; unmatched junction nucleotides: 8. Germline CDR1 and CDR2: LNHDA and SQIVND (reference sequence). The CDR3 covers 16 residues. The CDR3 is CASSISGTGAQETQYF. The CDR3 region has the DNA TGTGCCAGTAGTATCTCCGGGACAGGTGCTCAAGAGACCCAGTACTTC.

In DNA, the CDR3 is TGTGCCAGTAGTACCCGACTAGCGGGAGCTTTTTTCTACGAGCAGTACTTC. Its translation: CASSTRLAGAFFYEQYF. This rearrangement joins TRBV19 to TRBJ2-7; the match to TRBD2 covers 12 bases. V gave up 4 bases and J gave up 3 bases; unmatched junction bases: 10. The CDR3 consists of 17 residues. Looked up from germline, CDR1 is LNHDA and CDR2 is SQIVND (reference sequence). The variable domain in full, completed from reference TRBV19 and TRBJ2-7, reads DGGITQSPKYLFRKEGQNVTLSCEQNLNHDAMYWYRQDPGQGLRLIYYSQIVNDFQKGDIAEGYSVSREKKESFPLTVTSAQKNPTAFYLCASSTRLAGAFFYEQYFGPGTRLTVT.

This chain uses TRBV7-9 with TRBJ2-7, with D possibly being TRBD1 (5 bases). V lost 3 bases and J 4 bases, leaving 10 bases between the germline ends. The CDR3 is 13 residues long. The germline V gene has CDR1 SEHNR and CDR2 FQNEAQ (reference sequence). CDR3 bases: TGTGCCAGCAGCTTCGGCAGGGTTTACGAGCAGTACTTC. Its translation is CASSFGRVYEQYF.

The V gene is TRBV7-3, the J gene TRBJ2-3, with a weak D call TRBD2 (6 bases). Between the trimmed V and J ends, which lost 8 bases and 0 bases, there was a span of 9 bases. Germline V CDR1 and CDR2: SGHTA, FQGTGA. This CDR3 has 13 amino acids. The CDR3, as DNA: TGTGCCAGCTCTGGGACTAGCACAGATACGCAGTATTTT. Its protein is CASSGTSTDTQYF.

This clone was recorded only once. The CDR3 region is CASSLDWGQETQYF. The CDR3 DNA is TGTGCCAGCAGCCTGGACTGGGGCCAAGAGACCCAGTACTTC. The J gene is TRBJ2-5, the V gene TRBV6-2 or TRBV6-3; D possibly corresponds to TRBD2 (5 bases). The length of the CDR3 is 14 residues. The germline V and J ends were trimmed by 6 bases and 1 base, with 12 bases remaining between them. Germline V gene data show CDR1 as MNHEY and CDR2 as SVGEGT.

The rearrangement uses TRBV16 and TRBJ1-4; no definite D call. This CDR3 region has 14 residues. The V end was cut by 2 bases, the J end by 1 base, with 5 bases between. Per germline, CDR1 KGHSY and CDR2 FQNENV. CDR3 region: CASSQGRTNEKLFF. The DNA for the CDR3 is TGTGCCAGCAGCCAAGGGAGAACTAATGAAAAACTGTTTTTT.

The chain joins TRBV29-1 to TRBJ1-2, with D perhaps TRBD1 (5 bases). Trimming cost V 4 bases and J 3 bases, with 9 bases left between them. This CDR3 region has 12 residues. CDR1 SQVTM and CDR2 ANQGSEA come from the germline V gene. DNA for the CDR3: TGCAGCGTTGGAGAGACAGACTATGGCTACACCTTC. It is translated as CSVGETDYGYTF. Looking up the rest from reference TRBV29-1 and TRBJ1-2 gives the full variable domain: SAVISQKPSRDICQRGTSLTIQCQVDSQVTMMFWYRQQPGQSLTLIATANQGSEATYESGFVIDKFPISRPNLTFSTLTVSNMSPEDSSIYLCSVGETDYGYTFGSGTRLTVV.

The chain employs TRBV4-2 and TRBJ2-2; 10 nucleotides align to TRBD1. There are 15 residues in the CDR3. The germline gives CDR1 LGHNA, CDR2 YNFKEQ. V was pared by 3 bases and J by 5 bases, with 3 bases of the junction left unmatched. CDR3 DNA: TGTGCCAGCAGCCATGGACAGGGGGGGACCGGGGAGCTGTTTTTT. Translating gives CASSHGQGGTGELFF.

J is TRBJ1-1 and V is TRBV6-6; no reliable D call. Deletions cut 4 bases from V and 2 bases from J, with 8 bases between. Germline V gene data show CDR1 as MNHNY and CDR2 as SVGAGI (reference sequence). This CDR3 has 13 residues. CDR3 nucleotides: TGTGCCAGCAGTTCTTTCAGAAACACTGAAGCTTTCTTT. Translation: CASSSFRNTEAFF.

This clone was seen more than once but under ten times. The chain employs TRBV27 and TRBJ1-2; the match to TRBD1 covers 10 bases. Germline CDR1 is MNHEY and CDR2 is SMNVEV (reference sequence). The CDR3 covers 15 residues. The V gene end was trimmed by 4 bases and the J gene end by 2 bases; junction bases not matched to a gene: 4. CDR3: CASSSPGQGNYGYTF. CDR3 coding DNA: TGTGCCAGCAGTTCACCGGGACAGGGGAACTATGGCTACACCTTC.

This clone was counted a single time. Other DNA variants within this sample encode the same CDR3. This chain connects TRBV19 to TRBJ2-3, with 8 bases that match TRBD2. The ends lost 1 base at V and 1 base at J; junction bases unmatched: 1. From germline, CDR1 is LNHDA and CDR2 SQIVND (reference sequence). There are 15 residues in the CDR3. The CDR3 spells CASSIGAGGTDTQYF. The DNA for the CDR3 is TGTGCCAGTAGTATAGGAGCGGGGGGCACAGATACGCAGTATTTT.

The J gene is TRBJ2-3, the V gene TRBV5-1; 10 nucleotides match TRBD1. The CDR3 consists of 17 residues. The junction had 6 bases not matched to a gene; V was cut back by 0 bases and J by 2 bases. The germline V gene encodes CDR1 SGHRS and CDR2 YFSETQ. DNA for the CDR3: TGCGCCAGCAGCTTGGGGTTGACAGGGGGCATCACAGATACGCAGTATTTT. Encoded protein: CASSLGLTGGITDTQYF.

V usage is TRBV7-9 and J usage is TRBJ1-4; D is perhaps TRBD1 (5 bases). Looked up from germline, CDR1 is SEHNR and CDR2 is FQNEAQ (reference sequence). Trimming removed 4 bases from V and 6 bases from J, with 15 bases in between. This CDR3 contains 15 residues. The CDR3 loop is CASSSPTEYHEKLFF. DNA for the CDR3: TGTGCCAGCAGCTCCCCGACAGAATACCATGAAAAACTGTTTTTT. Drawing the rest from reference TRBV7-9 and TRBJ1-4, the complete variable domain is DTGVSQNPRHKITKRGQNVTFRCDPISEHNRLYWYRQTLGQGPEFLTYFQNEAQLEKSRLLSDRFSAERPKGSFSTLEIQRTEQGDSAMYLCASSSPTEYHEKLFFGSGTQLSVL.

This clone appeared once. V usage is TRBV28 and J usage is TRBJ2-1, with 8 bases fitting TRBD1. The CDR3 has 13 residues. J was trimmed by 6 bases and V by 2 bases; bases with no gene match: 0. CDR1 MDHEN and CDR2 SYDVKM come from the germline V gene. The CDR3 loop is CASSLDRGNEQFF. The CDR3 DNA reads as TGTGCCAGCAGTTTAGACAGGGGCAATGAGCAGTTCTTC.

The chain links TRBV4-3 to TRBJ1-2; TRBD1 agrees at 8 bases. V shed 0 bases and J 8 bases; nucleotides not matched to a gene: 8. This CDR3 contains 15 residues. The germline V gene has CDR1 LGHNA and CDR2 YSLEER. The CDR3 region has the DNA TGCGCCAGCAGCCAAGAACGGGCAGGGGGCGCGGGCTACACCTTC. Encoded protein: CASSQERAGGAGYTF.

The rearrangement links TRBV2 to TRBJ2-2; 13 bases are a match to TRBD2. The germline CDR1 and CDR2 sequences are SNHLY and FYNNEI. This CDR3 is built from 16 residues. The J segment lost 7 bases and the V segment lost 5 bases, leaving 7 bases of the junction unmatched. As DNA, the CDR3 is TGTGCCAGCAGTAAAACTAGCGGGGGGGCCAGCGGGGAGCTGTTTTTT. It codes for CASSKTSGGASGELFF.

The gene calls are TRBV2 and TRBJ1-1; 10 nucleotides agree with TRBD1. CDR1 is SNHLY and CDR2 is FYNNEI in the germline V gene. The CDR3 loop spans 15 amino acids. After removal of 6 bases from V and 1 base from J, the junction contained 5 bases not matched to a gene. CDR3 DNA sequence: TGTGCCAGCAGGGGACAGGGGATCGGGAACACTGAAGCTTTCTTT. Amino acid sequence: CASRGQGIGNTEAFF.

The CDR3 loop reads CASSGLNEQFF. In DNA form, the CDR3 reads TGTGCCAGCTCAGGGCTCAATGAGCAGTTCTTC. The rearrangement links TRBV18 to TRBJ2-1; D not certain. Trimming cost V 5 bases and J 6 bases, with 5 bases left between them. The germline CDR1 and CDR2 sequences are KGHSH and LQKENI. The CDR3 runs to 11 residues.

The chain carries TRBV21-1 and TRBJ2-7; the table's D call, TRBD1, has no DNA check behind it. TRBV21-1 is tagged as a pseudogene. There are 12 residues in the CDR3. DNA for the CDR3: TGTGCCAGCAGCCGCCGATGGCCCTCCCCGTACTTC. Protein product: CASSRRWPSPYF.

The rearrangement joins TRBV13 to TRBJ2-1; 9 bases fit TRBD2. The germline CDR1 and CDR2 sequences are PRHDT and FYEKMQ (reference sequence). This CDR3 contains 17 residues. J lost 6 bases, V lost 4 bases, and 13 bases had no gene match. The CDR3: CASSSGWRAGGGNEQFF. DNA for the CDR3: TGTGCCAGCAGCTCTGGCTGGAGAGCGGGAGGCGGCAATGAGCAGTTCTTC.

This rearrangement joins TRBV29-1 to TRBJ2-5, with D possibly being TRBD1 (5 bases). This CDR3 has 15 residues. Germline CDR1 is SQVTM and CDR2 is ANQGSEA. V lost 4 bases to trimming and J lost 5 bases, with 20 bases between them. DNA of the CDR3: TGCAGCGTTGGTCAACAGGAAAGGGTCGGGGAGACCCAGTACTTC. This translates into CSVGQQERVGETQYF.

The table lists this clone with a few counts. The chain joins TRBV21-1 to TRBJ1-2. TRBV21-1 is termed a pseudogene. The CDR3 covers 12 residues. In nucleotides, the CDR3 is TGTGCCAGCAGCAAAGCGCTATCGGGATACACCTTC. Its protein product is CASSKALSGYTF.

CDR3 coding DNA: TGTGCCAGCTCAAACAGGGGGCCGAACACCGGGGAGCTGTTTTTT. Encoded protein: CASSNRGPNTGELFF. This chain joins TRBV18 and TRBJ2-2, with 9 positions matching TRBD1. Germline V gene sequence: CDR1 KGHSH, CDR2 LQKENI. CDR3 length: 15 residues. The J segment lost 0 bases and the V segment lost 5 bases, leaving 1 base of the junction unmatched.

The rearrangement links TRBV19 to TRBJ2-7; D may be TRBD2 (7 bases). Germline V gives CDR1 LNHDA, CDR2 SQIVND (reference sequence). The CDR3 runs to 16 residues. V dropped 5 bases and J dropped 5 bases, with 22 bases sitting between them. CDR3 amino acids: CASSPAVSTGGNEQYF. DNA for the CDR3: TGTGCCAGTAGTCCCGCTGTAAGTACGGGGGGCAACGAGCAGTACTTC.